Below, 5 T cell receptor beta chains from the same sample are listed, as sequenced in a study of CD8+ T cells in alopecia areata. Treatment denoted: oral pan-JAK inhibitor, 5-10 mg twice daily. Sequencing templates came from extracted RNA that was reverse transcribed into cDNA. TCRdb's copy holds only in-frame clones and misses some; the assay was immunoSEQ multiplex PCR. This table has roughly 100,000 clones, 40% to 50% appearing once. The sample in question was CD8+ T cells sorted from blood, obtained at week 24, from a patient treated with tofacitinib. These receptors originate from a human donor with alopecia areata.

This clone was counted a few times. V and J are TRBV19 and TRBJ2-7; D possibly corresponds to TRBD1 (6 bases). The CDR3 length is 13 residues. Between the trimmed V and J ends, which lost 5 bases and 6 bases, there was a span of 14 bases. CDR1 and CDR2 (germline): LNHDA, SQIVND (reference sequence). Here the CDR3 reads CASSYRTAGEQYF. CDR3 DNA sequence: TGTGCCAGTAGTTACAGGACAGCCGGCGAGCAGTACTTC.

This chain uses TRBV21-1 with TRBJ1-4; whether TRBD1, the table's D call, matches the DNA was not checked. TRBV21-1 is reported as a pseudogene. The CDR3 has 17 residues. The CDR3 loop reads CASRILEQGPTNEKLFF. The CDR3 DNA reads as TGTGCCAGCAGAATTCTCGAGCAGGGGCCAACTAATGAAAAACTGTTTTTT.

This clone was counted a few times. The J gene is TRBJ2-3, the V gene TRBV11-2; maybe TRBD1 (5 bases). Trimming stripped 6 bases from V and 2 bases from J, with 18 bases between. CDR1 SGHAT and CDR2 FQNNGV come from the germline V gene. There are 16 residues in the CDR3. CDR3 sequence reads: CASRPGIRVYTDTQYF. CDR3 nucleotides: TGTGCCAGCAGGCCAGGGATCCGGGTATACACAGATACGCAGTATTTT.

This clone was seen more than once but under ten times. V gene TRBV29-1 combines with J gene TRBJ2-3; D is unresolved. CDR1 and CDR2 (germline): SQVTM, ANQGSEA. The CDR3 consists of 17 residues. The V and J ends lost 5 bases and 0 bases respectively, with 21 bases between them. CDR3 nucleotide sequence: TGCAGCGTTACGTGGAGCCGGCCCCCAATAAGCACAGATACGCAGTATTTT. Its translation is CSVTWSRPPISTDTQYF.

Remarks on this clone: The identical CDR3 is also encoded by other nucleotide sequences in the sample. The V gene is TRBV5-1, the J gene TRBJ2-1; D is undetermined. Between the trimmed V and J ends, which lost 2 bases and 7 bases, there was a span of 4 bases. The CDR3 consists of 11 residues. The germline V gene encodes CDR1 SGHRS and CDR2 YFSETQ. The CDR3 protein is CASSLGNEQFF. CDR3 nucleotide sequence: TGCGCCAGCAGCTTAGGAAATGAGCAGTTCTTC. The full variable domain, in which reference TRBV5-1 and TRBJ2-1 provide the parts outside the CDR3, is KAGVTQTPRYLIKTRGQQVTLSCSPISGHRSVSWYQQTPGQGLQFLFEYFSETQRNKGNFPGRFSGRQFSNSRSEMNVSTLELGDSALYLCASSLGNEQFFGPGTRLTVL.